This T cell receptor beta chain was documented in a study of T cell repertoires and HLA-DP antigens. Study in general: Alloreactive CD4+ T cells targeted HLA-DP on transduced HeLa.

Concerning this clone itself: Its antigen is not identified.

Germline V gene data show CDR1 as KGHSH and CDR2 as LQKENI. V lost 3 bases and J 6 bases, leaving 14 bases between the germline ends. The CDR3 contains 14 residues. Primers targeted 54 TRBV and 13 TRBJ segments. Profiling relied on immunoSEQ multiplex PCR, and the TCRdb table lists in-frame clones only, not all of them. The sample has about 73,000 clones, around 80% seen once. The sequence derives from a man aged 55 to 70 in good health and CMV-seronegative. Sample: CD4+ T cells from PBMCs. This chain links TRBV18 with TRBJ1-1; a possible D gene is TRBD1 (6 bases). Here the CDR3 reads CASSPAQGVAEAFF. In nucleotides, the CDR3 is TGTGCCAGCTCACCGGCACAGGGTGTGGCTGAAGCTTTCTTT.